The sequence of this TCR beta chain was determined in a study of a mutant IDH1 vaccine in newly diagnosed glioma. Study information: Mean patient age was around 40 years; around 60% were male and around 38% female. It was radiotherapy, temozolomide, or both that patients received previously, with most receiving both. The study's findings and limits: Among top peripheral T cell clonotypes, changes seemed unrelated to pseudoprogression.

Here immunoSEQ multiplex PCR was the method, and the copy in TCRdb shows in-frame clones only, minus some. The sample records about 60,000 clones, about 80% being singletons. Time point here: week 11, during vaccination. Vaccination used 300 ug of mutant IDH1 20-mer peptide per dose, with topical imiquimod. Points on this clone: What it binds is unknown.

Germline lookup yields CDR1 LNHDA and CDR2 SQIVND (reference sequence). The V end lost 5 bases, the J end lost 3 bases, and 10 bases lay between the germline ends. The CDR3 sequence is 14 residues long. The sequencing used PBMCs, collected from a glioma patient whose treatment included an IDH1 peptide vaccine. This chain links TRBV19 with TRBJ2-2; possible D gene TRBD1, 6 bases. The source of this sequence is a man between 25 and 39 years old with glioma. CDR3 DNA sequence: TGTGCCAGTAGTCCGTACAGGGACACCGGGGAGCTGTTTTTT. This encodes CASSPYRDTGELFF.